Listed here are 18 T cell receptor beta chains from one sample, sequenced in a study of CD8 T cells in ankylosing spondylitis (TCRdb year 2017). Overall study results and their limits: A TCR beta motif of roughly 8 highly homologous amino acid variants appeared characteristic of blood from ankylosing spondylitis patients.

These receptors are not linked to any known antigen. The library came from 5' RACE. The run used an Illumina HiSeq 2500. TCRdb passed the public sequencing reads through fastp at Q25 and MiXCR, retaining productive beta sequences. Merged by CDR3 protein, the rows form single entries marked with the most common genes and DNA. The sample data list some 840,000 distinct CDR3 sequences, and approximately 10% of these were observed just once. 0.51% of the sample lies in the top ten. Sequenced: blood, either unsorted or a sorted T cell fraction (not recorded which). The source of these receptors is a male donor with ankylosing spondylitis.

This chain connects TRBV3-1 to TRBJ1-2, with D hard to call. V dropped 2 bases and J dropped 8 bases, with 6 bases sitting between them. The CDR3 contains 11 residues. CDR1 LGHDT and CDR2 YNNKEL come from the germline V gene (reference sequence). CDR3 residues: CASSQSRGYTF. The CDR3 DNA sequence: TGTGCCAGCAGCCAATCGCGAGGCTACACCTTC.

This clonotype was seen more than once but under ten times. The CDR3: CSVVGRGLSGGYTDTQYF. The CDR3 DNA reads as TGCAGCGTTGTTGGCAGGGGGCTGTCGGGAGGGTACACAGATACGCAGTATTTT. The V call is TRBV29-1, the J call TRBJ2-3; either TRBD1 or TRBD2 may supply D (8 bases each). Germline CDR1 reads SQVTM; CDR2 reads ANQGSEA. The CDR3 contains 18 residues. Deletions cut 4 bases from V and 2 bases from J, with 25 bases between.

V is TRBV2 and J is TRBJ1-1; D remains unclear. With 7 bases removed from V and 10 bases from J, the gap between germline ends came to 16 bases. CDR1 SNHLY and CDR2 FYNNEI come from the germline V gene. This CDR3 has 12 amino acids. The CDR3 DNA follows: TGTGCCAGCAAAGGGTTAGGGCAGCGAGCTTTCTTT. Translated: CASKGLGQRAFF.

This clonotype was seen a few times. The genes are TRBV4-3 and TRBJ2-7; the D gene could be TRBD1 or TRBD2 (6 bases each). V lost 1 base, J lost 5 bases, and 12 bases lay in between. Germline values: CDR1 LGHNA, CDR2 YSLEER. The length of the CDR3 is 14 residues. CDR3 protein: CASSQGYREDEQYF. The CDR3 DNA reads as TGCGCCAGCAGCCAAGGGTACAGGGAGGACGAGCAGTACTTC.

This clonotype was seen a few times. The chain couples TRBV11-3 to TRBJ2-3; a weak D match, TRBD2 (6 bases). This CDR3 has 14 residues. The ends were cut back, 7 bases at V and 1 base at J, with 12 bases in the middle. Germline CDR1 SGHNT, CDR2 YENEEA. The CDR3 DNA sequence: TGTGCCAGCACCCCTGGCGGGGGCACAGATACGCAGTATTTT. This encodes CASTPGGGTDTQYF. Full variable domain (outside the CDR3, taken from reference TRBV11-3 and TRBJ2-3): EAGVVQSPRYKIIEKKQPVAFWCNPISGHNTLYWYLQNLGQGPELLIRYENEEAVDDSQLPKDRFSAERLKGVDSTLKIQPAELGDSAVYLCASTPGGGTDTQYFGPGTRLTVL.

The table lists this clonotype with many counts. The chain has TRBV16 and TRBJ1-1, with a tentative D call TRBD1 (5 bases). V was cut by 4 bases and J by 4 bases, with 10 bases left in between. CDR1 and CDR2 from the germline V gene are KGHSY and FQNENV. The CDR3 runs to 13 residues. In DNA, the CDR3 is TGTGCCAGCAGCCGGGACGTTAGCACTGAAGCTTTCTTT. Its translation is CASSRDVSTEAFF.

This clonotype was counted only a few times. The chain links TRBV27 to TRBJ2-1; D possibly corresponds to TRBD2 (6 bases). The germline V gene encodes CDR1 MNHEY and CDR2 SMNVEV (reference sequence). CDR3 length equals 14 residues. V was pared by 9 bases and J by 2 bases, with 14 bases between. As DNA, the CDR3 is TGTGCCAGTTCTCCGGGGGTCCCCTACAATGAGCAGTTCTTC. It specifies CASSPGVPYNEQFF.

The J gene is TRBJ2-1, the V gene TRBV7-2; 13 nucleotides match TRBD2. With 3 bases clipped from V and 6 bases from J, the junction kept 2 bases outside the gene matches. Germline CDR1 and CDR2: SGHTA and FQGNSA. There are 15 residues in the CDR3. CDR3: CASSFTSGRANEQFF. The CDR3 DNA is TGTGCCAGCAGCTTCACTAGCGGGAGGGCCAATGAGCAGTTCTTC.

This clonotype was seen only a few times. CDR3 protein: CSATRSLSGNTIYF. The CDR3 DNA sequence: TGCAGTGCTACTAGGTCCCTCTCTGGAAACACCATATATTTT. This chain joins TRBV20-1 and TRBJ1-3; D gene uncertain. The V end lost 4 bases, the J end lost 0 bases, and 10 bases lay between the germline ends. Germline V CDR1 and CDR2: DFQATT, SNEGSKA (reference sequence). This CDR3 region has 14 residues.

The chain is built from TRBV5-1 and TRBJ1-6; 8 bases match TRBD1. The junction had 9 bases not matched to a gene; V was cut back by 3 bases and J by 4 bases. Germline CDR1 is SGHRS and CDR2 is YFSETQ. The CDR3 runs to 17 residues. In DNA, the CDR3 is TGCGCCAGCAGCTCTGGACAGGGAATAGGGTATAATTCACCCCTCCACTTT. This encodes CASSSGQGIGYNSPLHF.

V and J are TRBV5-6 and TRBJ2-1; D remains ambiguous. Germline CDR1 reads SGHDT; CDR2 reads YYEEEE. The CDR3 loop spans 14 amino acids. V was cut by 1 base and J by 13 bases, with 18 bases left in between. The CDR3 loop is CASSLQYRLAAQFF. The CDR3 nucleotides read TGTGCCAGCAGCTTGCAATACCGCTTGGCGGCCCAGTTCTTC.

Ten or more counts support this clonotype. The rearrangement uses TRBV4-3 and TRBJ2-5; 12 bases fit TRBD1. CDR1 LGHNA and CDR2 YSLEER come from the germline V gene. V was pared by 8 bases and J by 4 bases, with 11 bases of the junction left unmatched. This CDR3 comprises 16 residues. This CDR3 reads CASSRDRGRWGETQYF. CDR3 DNA: TGCGCCAGCTCCCGGGACAGGGGGCGATGGGGAGAGACCCAGTACTTC.

This clonotype was detected only a few times. The V and J genes are TRBV6-5 and TRBJ1-2; D ambiguous. This CDR3 is built from 14 residues. V lost 2 bases and J lost 0, with 7 bases in between. From germline, CDR1 is MNHEY and CDR2 SVGAGI. The CDR3 loop reads CASSYAGTNYGYTF. For the CDR3, the DNA is TGTGCCAGCAGTTACGCGGGCACTAACTATGGCTACACCTTC.

Only a few counts were recorded for this clonotype. The chain links TRBV20-1 to TRBJ2-3; D not certain. This CDR3 comprises 13 residues. Trimming removed 3 bases from V and 1 base from J, with 8 bases in between. The germline V gene has CDR1 DFQATT and CDR2 SNEGSKA (reference sequence). CDR3 nucleotides: TGCAGTGCTAGTGGGTGGGGCACAGATACGCAGTATTTT. Encoded protein: CSASGWGTDTQYF.

This clonotype was recorded a few times. This chain uses TRBV15 with TRBJ2-1, with 7 bases aligning to TRBD2. The germline CDR1 and CDR2 sequences are LNHNV and YYDKDF (reference sequence). V was clipped by 0 bases and J by 8 bases; unmatched bases: 10. The CDR3 has 16 amino acids. The CDR3 loop is CATSREGRARHDEQFF. CDR3 bases: TGTGCCACCAGCAGAGAGGGGAGGGCCCGACACGATGAGCAGTTCTTC.

The V and J genes are TRBV6-1 and TRBJ2-5; 9 bases match TRBD1. The CDR3 extends over 14 amino acids. After removal of 6 bases from V and 9 bases from J, the junction contained 11 bases not matched to a gene. CDR1 and CDR2 (germline): MNHNS, SASEGT. CDR3 nucleotides: TGTGCCAGCAGAGCCGGGACAGGGAGGTTGGCCCAGTACTTC. Amino acids: CASRAGTGRLAQYF.

The chain combines TRBV5-6 with TRBJ1-3, with TRBD1 identical over 10 bases. CDR1 is SGHDT, CDR2 YYEEEE, per germline. The V gene end was trimmed by 3 bases and the J gene end by 4 bases; junction bases not matched to a gene: 10. The CDR3 loop spans 17 amino acids. The CDR3 DNA reads TGTGCCAGCAGCTCATCTGGGACAGGGGTTAGGGGAAACACCATATATTTT. It translates to CASSSSGTGVRGNTIYF.

This clonotype has only a few counts. This rearrangement joins TRBV20-1 to TRBJ1-2, with a possible D match to TRBD1 (5 bases). CDR3 size: 12 residues. Germline values: CDR1 DFQATT, CDR2 SNEGSKA (reference sequence). V was pared by 5 bases and J by 4 bases, with 11 bases between. The CDR3 DNA reads TGCAGTGCTCCTCGACAGATCTATGGCTACACCTTC. The encoded protein is CSAPRQIYGYTF.